The 23 T cell receptor beta chains below all came from one sample that was sequenced in a study of blood T cells in healthy people across ages. The authors ran a second PCR of about 7 to 12 cycles using a sample-barcoded 5' primer and a J-beta primer mix. TCRdb redid the calling of the 5' RACE reads with MiXCR, one entry per CDR3 protein. There are roughly 680,000 distinct CDR3 sequences in the sample; over 45% occur only once, and around 32% lies in the top ten. The sample comprised blood. The receptors were gathered from a woman aged 55-69 years in good health.

The chain combines TRBV2 with TRBJ1-4; a weak D match, TRBD1 (6 bases). The CDR3 contains 14 residues. Looked up from germline, CDR1 is SNHLY and CDR2 is FYNNEI. The ends were cut back, 8 bases at V and 7 bases at J, with 17 bases in the middle. DNA of the CDR3: TGTGCCAGCTGGCCGGGACAAGTGGGTGAAAAACTGTTTTTT. Its protein product is CASWPGQVGEKLFF.

The chain employs TRBV27 and TRBJ1-4, with D perhaps TRBD1 (5 bases). The CDR3 contains 14 residues. Germline CDR1 reads MNHEY; CDR2 reads SMNVEV (reference sequence). Trimming stripped 2 bases from V and 5 bases from J, with 9 bases between. The CDR3 nucleotides are TGTGCCAGCAGTTTAATGGGACCGAATGAAAAACTGTTTTTT. It translates to CASSLMGPNEKLFF.

Regarding this clonotype: A junction boundary mismatches the germline segment, possibly from a read error. J is TRBJ2-7 and V is TRBV5-1; D not resolved. This CDR3 is built from 14 residues. Germline lookup yields CDR1 SGHRS and CDR2 YFSETQ. The DNA of the CDR3 is TGCACCAGCAGCTTGGGCTCAGCCTACAATGAGCAGTACTTC. This sequence encodes CTSSLGSAYNEQYF.

Ten or more counts support this clonotype. The chain recombines TRBV10-3 with TRBJ1-1; 7 bases are a match to TRBD1. This CDR3 has 13 residues. The J segment lost 3 bases and the V segment lost 6 bases, leaving 4 bases of the junction unmatched. Germline lookup yields CDR1 ENHRY and CDR2 SYGVKD. CDR3 DNA: TGTGCCATCAGGATAGACAGGGACACTGAAGCTTTCTTT. This encodes CAIRIDRDTEAFF.

This chain links TRBV20-1 with TRBJ2-7; 9 bases match TRBD2. J gave up 3 bases and V 0 bases, and 6 bases lay outside the gene matches. CDR1 DFQATT and CDR2 SNEGSKA come from the germline V gene (reference sequence). The CDR3 covers 15 residues. The CDR3 DNA sequence: TGCAGTGCTAGAGATCAGACTAGCGGTTTCTACGAGCAGTACTTC. It is translated as CSARDQTSGFYEQYF.

The chain has TRBV20-1 and TRBJ1-4; 8 bases map to TRBD1. Germline CDR1 is DFQATT and CDR2 is SNEGSKA (reference sequence). This CDR3 is 13 amino acids long. The junction had 7 bases not matched to a gene; V was cut back by 7 bases and J by 6 bases. The CDR3 protein is CSGRQGMDEKLFF. CDR3 sequence (DNA): TGCAGTGGCCGACAGGGGATGGATGAAAAACTGTTTTTT.

This chain joins TRBV15 and TRBJ1-4; no definite D call. CDR3 length equals 12 residues. The V end was cut by 0 bases, the J end by 7 bases, with 3 bases between. Germline CDR1 is LNHNV and CDR2 is YYDKDF (reference sequence). CDR3 sequence reads: CATSRDFEKLFF. CDR3 DNA sequence: TGTGCCACCAGCAGAGATTTTGAAAAACTGTTTTTT.

This clonotype showed up just a few times. The genes are TRBV9 and TRBJ2-1; 12 bases are shared with TRBD2. The junction had 4 bases not matched to a gene; V was cut back by 4 bases and J by 2 bases. CDR3 length equals 16 residues. CDR1 and CDR2 (germline): SGDLS, YYNGEE. CDR3 coding DNA: TGTGCCAGCAGCCTCCGGACTAGCGGGACCTACAATGAGCAGTTCTTC. Protein product: CASSLRTSGTYNEQFF.

This chain links TRBV6-6 with TRBJ1-2; D unclear. The germline V and J ends were trimmed by 3 bases and 4 bases, with 12 bases remaining between them. Germline V CDR1 and CDR2: MNHNY, SVGAGI (reference sequence). CDR3 length: 14 residues. CDR3 protein: CASSYVGDSYGYTF. In DNA, the CDR3 is TGTGCCAGCAGTTATGTAGGAGATTCCTATGGCTACACCTTC.

The chain uses TRBV6-8 and TRBJ2-5; the D call may be TRBD1 or TRBD2 (5 bases each). Germline V gene sequence: CDR1 MNHGY, CDR2 SAAAGT. The CDR3 runs to 16 residues. Trimming left V 6 bases short and J 3 bases short, with 20 bases between. CDR3 loop: CASSTWDLNLEETQYF. CDR3 DNA sequence: TGTGCCAGCAGCACTTGGGACCTGAACCTTGAAGAGACCCAGTACTTC.

This clonotype has just a few counts. V gene TRBV29-1 combines with J gene TRBJ2-1, with 14 bases aligning to TRBD2. CDR3 length: 16 residues. CDR1 SQVTM and CDR2 ANQGSEA come from the germline V gene. Trimming cost V 4 bases and J 4 bases; bases outside gene matches: 6. The CDR3 nucleotides read TGCAGCGTTGGCGCGACTAGCGGGAGGGGGTACAATGAGCAGTTCTTC. This codes for CSVGATSGRGYNEQFF.

The chain links TRBV5-8 to TRBJ2-7, with TRBD2 as a possible D gene (5 bases). The CDR3 extends over 14 amino acids. CDR1 and CDR2 (germline): SGHTS, YDEGEE. Trimming removed 5 bases at V and 4 bases at J, with 16 bases between. The DNA for the CDR3 is TGTGCCAGCAGACGGACTGGAAACCGTTACGAGCAGTACTTC. Translating gives CASRRTGNRYEQYF.

V and J are TRBV12-3 or TRBV12-4 and TRBJ1-5; 8 positions match TRBD1. Trimming removed 4 bases from V and 5 bases from J; junction bases left unmatched: 4. This CDR3 spans 14 amino acids. The CDR3 is CASSWTGMDQPQHF. CDR3 in DNA: TGTGCCAGCAGTTGGACAGGGATGGATCAGCCCCAGCATTTT.

The rearrangement joins TRBV10-3 to TRBJ2-5; D tentatively fits TRBD1 or TRBD2 (5 bases each). Germline CDR1 is ENHRY and CDR2 is SYGVKD. V gave up 0 bases and J gave up 10 bases, with 15 bases separating them. The CDR3 sequence is 14 residues long. CDR3 residues: CAISESEGENDQYF. The CDR3 region has the DNA TGTGCCATCAGTGAGTCCGAAGGGGAGAATGACCAGTACTTC.

V is TRBV27 and J is TRBJ2-3, with a weak D call TRBD2 (5 bases). Per the germline V gene, CDR1 is MNHEY and CDR2 is SMNVEV (reference sequence). CDR3 length: 16 amino acids. The V and J ends lost 2 bases and 0 bases respectively, with 12 bases between them. The DNA for the CDR3 is TGTGCCAGCAGTTTAGCGCCTAGCCGTAGCACAGATACGCAGTATTTT. This sequence encodes CASSLAPSRSTDTQYF.

This clonotype was recorded only once. The rearrangement uses TRBV7-9 and TRBJ2-5; D may match TRBD1 or TRBD2 (5 bases each). This CDR3 has 15 amino acids. The V and J ends lost 2 bases and 2 bases respectively, with 12 bases between them. Germline V lookup: CDR1 SEHNR, CDR2 FQNEAQ (reference sequence). The CDR3: CASSLRGTLQETQYF. CDR3 nucleotides: TGTGCCAGCAGCTTACGTGGGACGCTACAAGAGACCCAGTACTTC.

This clonotype has only a few counts. This chain uses TRBV7-2 with TRBJ2-7, with 7 bases matching TRBD2. Per the germline V gene, CDR1 is SGHTA and CDR2 is FQGNSA. The CDR3 contains 15 residues. Trimming removed 3 bases from V and 3 bases from J; junction bases left unmatched: 8. CDR3 coding DNA: TGTGCCAGCAGCTTCCAAGCGGGACCCGGCTACGAGCAGTACTTC. Translation gives CASSFQAGPGYEQYF.

The V gene is TRBV28, the J gene TRBJ2-1; 9 positions agree with TRBD1. TRBJ2-7 explains the end of the DNA better; the J call may be wrong. This CDR3 has 13 amino acids. CDR1 MDHEN and CDR2 SYDVKM come from the germline V gene. Written as DNA, the CDR3 is TGTGCCAGCAGTTCGGGACAGGGTATCGAGCAGTACTTC. Its translation is CASSSGQGIEQYF.

V is TRBV28 and J is TRBJ2-7; TRBD2 agrees at 8 bases. CDR1 is MDHEN, CDR2 SYDVKM, per germline. V trimming: 7 bases; J trimming: 7 bases; junction bases outside the gene matches: 15. The CDR3 is 15 amino acids. CDR3 loop: CASTPAGVYNNEQYF. The CDR3 bases are TGTGCCAGCACCCCAGCGGGAGTTTACAACAATGAGCAGTACTTC.

The chain carries TRBV6-5 and TRBJ2-1, with 8 bases fitting TRBD1. This CDR3 has 13 residues. Germline-derived CDR1 and CDR2 are MNHEY and SVGAGI. Unmatched junction bases numbered 3, after V lost 5 bases and J lost 6 bases. The CDR3 region has the DNA TGTGCCAGCAGTGCGACAGGGGTCAATGAGCAGTTCTTC. This codes for CASSATGVNEQFF.

There are many counts of this clonotype. This rearrangement joins TRBV4-3 to TRBJ2-5; D gene unclear. This CDR3 has 13 amino acids. Trimming pared 0 bases from V and 2 bases from J, leaving 4 bases between. The germline V gene has CDR1 LGHNA and CDR2 YSLEER. CDR3 sequence (DNA): TGCGCCAGCAGCCAAGACCGACAAGAGACCCAGTACTTC. Encoded protein: CASSQDRQETQYF.

The chain recombines TRBV12-3 or TRBV12-4 with TRBJ2-5, with 7 bases aligning to TRBD2. Losses at the gene ends were 6 bases for V and 5 bases for J; bases not matched to a gene: 12. The CDR3 sequence is 15 residues long. CDR3 residues: CASRPGGLGMETQYF. The CDR3 nucleotides are TGTGCCAGCAGGCCGGGGGGACTGGGGATGGAGACCCAGTACTTC.

The V and J genes are TRBV20-1 and TRBJ2-7; no clear D. Germline CDR1 reads DFQATT; CDR2 reads SNEGSKA (reference sequence). The CDR3 runs 14 residues. The V gene lost 7 bases and the J gene lost 2 bases, with 18 bases spanning the gap. The CDR3: CSDRAYGPTYEQYF. The DNA for the CDR3 is TGCAGTGATAGGGCCTACGGACCTACCTACGAGCAGTACTTC.